A single sample is the source of the 5 T cell receptor beta chains below, sequenced in a study of blood T cell repertoires in COVID-19. Method: immunoSEQ multiplex PCR; TCRdb's copy keeps in-frame clones and lacks some. The sample gives 300,000 to 350,000 clones, 90% of which show up once; approximately 6.8% is in the top ten. The sequenced sample consisted of peripheral blood. The origin of the receptors is a woman younger than 45 with COVID-19, enrolled during active disease.

This chain uses TRBV6-1 with TRBJ2-7, with 7 nucleotides matching TRBD1. This CDR3 spans 14 amino acids. Germline CDR1 and CDR2: MNHNS and SASEGT. V was clipped by 2 bases and J by 3 bases; unmatched bases: 4. CDR3 in DNA: TGTGCCAGCAGTGAACCGGGACAGCACTACGAGCAGTACTTC. This translates into CASSEPGQHYEQYF.

The chain employs TRBV5-4 and TRBJ1-1, with no clear D. The length of the CDR3 is 14 residues. Trimming took 4 bases from V and 1 from J, leaving 11 bases between them. The germline CDR1 and CDR2 sequences are SGHNT and YYREEE (reference sequence). For the CDR3, the DNA is TGTGCCAGCAGCCTACGCCGAGGGAACACTGAAGCTTTCTTT. It specifies CASSLRRGNTEAFF.

The chain links TRBV19 to TRBJ1-1; D unclear. Germline lookup yields CDR1 LNHDA and CDR2 SQIVND (reference sequence). This CDR3 contains 11 residues. With 7 bases removed from V and 5 bases from J, the gap between germline ends came to 8 bases. In DNA form, the CDR3 reads TGTGCCAGTATCCATACAACTGAAGCTTTCTTT. This codes for CASIHTTEAFF.

The chain carries TRBV6-6 and TRBJ2-7; 7 bases align to TRBD1. The length of the CDR3 is 13 residues. Looked up from germline, CDR1 is MNHNY and CDR2 is SVGAGI (reference sequence). Trimming at V came to 3 bases and at J to 6 bases, leaving 5 bases not matched to a gene. CDR3 nucleotide sequence: TGTGCCAGCAGTTATGGGGACAGAACCGAGCAGTACTTC. Its protein is CASSYGDRTEQYF.

V and J are TRBV18 and TRBJ1-1; possibly TRBD1 for D (6 bases). CDR1 KGHSH and CDR2 LQKENI come from the germline V gene. This CDR3 spans 16 amino acids. Trimming removed 3 bases at V and 0 bases at J, with 14 bases between. CDR3 DNA sequence: TGTGCCAGCTCACCGGGACTGGGGGGGCTGAACACTGAAGCTTTCTTT. It yields the protein CASSPGLGGLNTEAFF.